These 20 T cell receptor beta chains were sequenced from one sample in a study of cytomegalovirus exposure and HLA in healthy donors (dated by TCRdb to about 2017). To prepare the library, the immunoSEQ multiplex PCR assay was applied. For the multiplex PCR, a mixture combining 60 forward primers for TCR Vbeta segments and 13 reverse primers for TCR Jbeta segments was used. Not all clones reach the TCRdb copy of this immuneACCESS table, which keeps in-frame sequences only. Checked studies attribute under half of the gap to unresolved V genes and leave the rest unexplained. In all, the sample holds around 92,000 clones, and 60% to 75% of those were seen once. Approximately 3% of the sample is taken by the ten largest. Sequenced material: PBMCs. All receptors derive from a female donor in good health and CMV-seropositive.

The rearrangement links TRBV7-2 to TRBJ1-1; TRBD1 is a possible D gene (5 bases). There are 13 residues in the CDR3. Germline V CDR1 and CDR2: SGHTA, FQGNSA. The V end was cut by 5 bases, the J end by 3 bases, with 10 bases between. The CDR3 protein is CASSTRQHTEAFF. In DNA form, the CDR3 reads TGTGCCAGCAGCACGCGACAGCACACTGAAGCTTTCTTT.

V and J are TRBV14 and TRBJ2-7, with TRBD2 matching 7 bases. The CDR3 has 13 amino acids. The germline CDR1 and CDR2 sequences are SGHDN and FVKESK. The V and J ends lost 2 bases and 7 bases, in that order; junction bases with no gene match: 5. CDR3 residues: CASSQWEGKEQYF. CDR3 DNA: TGTGCCAGCAGCCAATGGGAGGGCAAGGAGCAGTACTTC.

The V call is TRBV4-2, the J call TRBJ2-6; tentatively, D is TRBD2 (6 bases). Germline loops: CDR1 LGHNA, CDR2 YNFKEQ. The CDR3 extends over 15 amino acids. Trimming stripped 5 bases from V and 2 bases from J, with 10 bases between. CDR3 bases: TGTGCCAGCAGCGCCCGGAGGGCTGGGGCCAACGTCCTGACTTTC. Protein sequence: CASSARRAGANVLTF.

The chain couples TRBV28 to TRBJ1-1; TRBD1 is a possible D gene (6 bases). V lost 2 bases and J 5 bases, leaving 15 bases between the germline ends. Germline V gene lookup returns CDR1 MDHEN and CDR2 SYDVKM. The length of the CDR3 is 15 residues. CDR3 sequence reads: CASSLGGGAGTEAFF. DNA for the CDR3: TGTGCCAGCAGTTTAGGAGGGGGGGCTGGAACTGAAGCTTTCTTT.

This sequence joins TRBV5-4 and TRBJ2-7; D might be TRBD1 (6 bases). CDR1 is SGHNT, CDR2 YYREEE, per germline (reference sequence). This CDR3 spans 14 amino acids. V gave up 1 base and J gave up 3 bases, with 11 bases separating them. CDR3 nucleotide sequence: TGTGCCAGCAGCTTGTCCGCAGGGGACTACGAGCAGTACTTC. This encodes CASSLSAGDYEQYF.

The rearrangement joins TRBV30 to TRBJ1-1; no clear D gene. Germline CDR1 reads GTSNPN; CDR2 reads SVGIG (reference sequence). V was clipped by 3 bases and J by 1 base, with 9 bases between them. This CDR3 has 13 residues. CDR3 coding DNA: TGTGCCTGGAGCCTTCAGGAGAACACTGAAGCTTTCTTT. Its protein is CAWSLQENTEAFF.

The CDR3 region has the DNA TGTGCCACCGGGACTAGCGTCACCGGGGAGCTGTTTTTT. It codes for CATGTSVTGELFF. The chain is built from TRBV10-3 and TRBJ2-2; 10 bases fit TRBD2. The CDR3 sequence is 13 residues long. The J segment lost 4 bases and the V segment lost 10 bases, leaving 3 bases of the junction unmatched. Germline values: CDR1 ENHRY, CDR2 SYGVKD.

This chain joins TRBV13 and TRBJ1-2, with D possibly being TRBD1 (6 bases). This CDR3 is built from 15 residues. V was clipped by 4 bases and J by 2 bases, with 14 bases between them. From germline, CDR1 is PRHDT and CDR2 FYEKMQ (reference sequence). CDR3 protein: CASSSRGPPNYGYTF. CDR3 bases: TGTGCCAGCAGCTCCAGGGGTCCTCCCAACTATGGCTACACCTTC.

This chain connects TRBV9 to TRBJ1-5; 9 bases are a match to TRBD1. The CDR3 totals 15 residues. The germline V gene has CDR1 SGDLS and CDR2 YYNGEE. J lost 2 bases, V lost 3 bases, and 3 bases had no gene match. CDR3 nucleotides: TGTGCCAGCAGCGGACAGGGGGTAGGCAATCAGCCCCAGCATTTT. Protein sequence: CASSGQGVGNQPQHF.

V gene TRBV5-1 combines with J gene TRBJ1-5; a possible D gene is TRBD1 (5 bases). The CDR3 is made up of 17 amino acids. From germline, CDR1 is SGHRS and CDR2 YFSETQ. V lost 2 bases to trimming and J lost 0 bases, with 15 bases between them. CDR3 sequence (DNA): TGCGCCAGCAGCTTCGCCAGGGTGGTCTATAGCAATCAGCCCCAGCATTTT. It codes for CASSFARVVYSNQPQHF. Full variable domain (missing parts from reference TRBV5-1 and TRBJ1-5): KAGVTQTPRYLIKTRGQQVTLSCSPISGHRSVSWYQQTPGQGLQFLFEYFSETQRNKGNFPGRFSGRQFSNSRSEMNVSTLELGDSALYLCASSFARVVYSNQPQHFGDGTRLSIL.

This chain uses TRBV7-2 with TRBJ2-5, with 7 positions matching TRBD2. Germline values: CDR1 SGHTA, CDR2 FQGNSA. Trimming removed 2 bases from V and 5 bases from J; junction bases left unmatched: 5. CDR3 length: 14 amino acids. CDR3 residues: CASSLWEGRETQYF. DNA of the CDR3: TGTGCCAGCAGCTTATGGGAGGGGAGGGAGACCCAGTACTTC.

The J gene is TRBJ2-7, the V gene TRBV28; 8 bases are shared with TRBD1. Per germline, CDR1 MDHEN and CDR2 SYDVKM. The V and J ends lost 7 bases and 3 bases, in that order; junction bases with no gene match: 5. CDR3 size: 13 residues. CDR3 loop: CASKTGVHYEQYF. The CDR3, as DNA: TGTGCCAGCAAGACAGGGGTGCACTACGAGCAGTACTTC.

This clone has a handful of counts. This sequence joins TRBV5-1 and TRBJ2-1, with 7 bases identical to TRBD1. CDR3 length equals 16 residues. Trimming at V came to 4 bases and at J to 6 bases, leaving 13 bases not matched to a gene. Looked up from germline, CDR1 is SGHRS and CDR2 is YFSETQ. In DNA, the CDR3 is TGCGCCAGCAGCCTTAAGGACAGGCATACAAGCAATGAGCAGTTCTTC. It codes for CASSLKDRHTSNEQFF.

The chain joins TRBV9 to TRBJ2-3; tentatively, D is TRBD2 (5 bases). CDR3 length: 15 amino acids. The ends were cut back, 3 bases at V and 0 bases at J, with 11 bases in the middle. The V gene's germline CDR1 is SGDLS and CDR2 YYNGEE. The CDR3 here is CASSAFGDSTDTQYF. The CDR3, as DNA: TGTGCCAGCAGCGCCTTCGGGGATAGCACAGATACGCAGTATTTT.

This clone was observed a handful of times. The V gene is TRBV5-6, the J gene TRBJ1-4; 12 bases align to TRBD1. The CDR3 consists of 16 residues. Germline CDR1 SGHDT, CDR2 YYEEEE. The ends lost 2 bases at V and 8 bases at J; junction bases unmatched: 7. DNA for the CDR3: TGTGCCAGCAGCTTCCGGGACAGGGGGCCGGGAGAAAAACTGTTTTTT. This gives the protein CASSFRDRGPGEKLFF.

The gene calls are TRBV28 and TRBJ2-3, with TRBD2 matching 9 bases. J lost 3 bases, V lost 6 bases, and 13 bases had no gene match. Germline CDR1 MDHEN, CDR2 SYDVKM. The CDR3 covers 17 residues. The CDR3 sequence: CASSQTTGLAGTDTQYF. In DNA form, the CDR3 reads TGTGCCAGCAGCCAAACGACGGGACTAGCTGGGACAGATACGCAGTATTTT.

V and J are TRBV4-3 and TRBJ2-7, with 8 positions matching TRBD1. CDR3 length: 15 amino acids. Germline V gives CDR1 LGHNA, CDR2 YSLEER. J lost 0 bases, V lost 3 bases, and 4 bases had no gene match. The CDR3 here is CASSQWTGSSYEQYF. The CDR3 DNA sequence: TGCGCCAGCAGCCAGTGGACAGGGAGCTCCTACGAGCAGTACTTC.

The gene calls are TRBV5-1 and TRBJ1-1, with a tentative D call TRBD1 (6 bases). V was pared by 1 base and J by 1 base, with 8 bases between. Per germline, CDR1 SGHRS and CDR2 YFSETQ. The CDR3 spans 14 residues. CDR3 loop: CASSLTGQNTEAFF. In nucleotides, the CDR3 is TGCGCCAGCAGCTTGACAGGGCAGAACACTGAAGCTTTCTTT.

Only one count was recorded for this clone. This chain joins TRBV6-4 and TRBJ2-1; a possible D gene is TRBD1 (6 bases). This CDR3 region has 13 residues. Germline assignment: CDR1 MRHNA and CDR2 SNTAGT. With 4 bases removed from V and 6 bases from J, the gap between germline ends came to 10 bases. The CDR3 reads CASSGTEANEQFF. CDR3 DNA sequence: TGTGCCAGCAGTGGGACAGAAGCCAATGAGCAGTTCTTC.

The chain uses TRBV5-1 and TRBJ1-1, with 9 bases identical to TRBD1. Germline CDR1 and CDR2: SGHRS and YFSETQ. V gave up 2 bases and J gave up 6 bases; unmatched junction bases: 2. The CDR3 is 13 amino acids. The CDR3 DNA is TGCGCCAGCAGCTTCCGGGACAGGGCTGAAGCTTTCTTT. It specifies CASSFRDRAEAFF.